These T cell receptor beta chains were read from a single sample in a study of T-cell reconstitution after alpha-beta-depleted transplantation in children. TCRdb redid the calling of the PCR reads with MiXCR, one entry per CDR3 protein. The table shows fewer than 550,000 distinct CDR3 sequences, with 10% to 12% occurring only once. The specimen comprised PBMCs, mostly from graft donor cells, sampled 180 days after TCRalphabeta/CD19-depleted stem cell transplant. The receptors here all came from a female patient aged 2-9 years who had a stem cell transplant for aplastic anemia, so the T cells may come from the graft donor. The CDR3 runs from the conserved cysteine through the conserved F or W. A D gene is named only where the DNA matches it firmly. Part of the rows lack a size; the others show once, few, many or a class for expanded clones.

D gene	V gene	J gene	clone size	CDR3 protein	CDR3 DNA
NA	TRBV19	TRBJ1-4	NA	CASSLRETTSLNEKLFF	TGTGCCAGTAGCCTTCGGGAGACGACAAGTCTCAATGAAAAACTGTTTTTT
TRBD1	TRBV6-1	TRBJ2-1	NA	CASSQHGTGVNEQFF	TGTGCCAGCAGCCAGCACGGGACAGGGGTCAATGAGCAGTTCTTC
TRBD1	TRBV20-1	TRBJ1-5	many	CSVSGGAVSNQPQHF	TGCAGTGTGTCAGGGGGCGCGGTAAGCAATCAGCCCCAGCATTTT
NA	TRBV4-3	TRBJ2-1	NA	CASSLQEGSSYNEQFF	TGCGCCAGCAGCCTCCAAGAGGGGAGCTCCTACAATGAGCAGTTCTTC
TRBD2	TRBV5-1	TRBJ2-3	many	CASSFTTSGPDTQYF	TGCGCCAGCAGCTTTACGACTAGCGGTCCAGATACGCAGTATTTT
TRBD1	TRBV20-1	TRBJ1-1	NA	CSASGDRGSTEAFF	TGCAGTGCTAGTGGGGACAGGGGTAGCACTGAAGCTTTCTTT
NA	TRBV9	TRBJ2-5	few	CASSAGSQLQETQYF	TGTGCCAGCAGCGCCGGGTCTCAATTGCAGGAGACCCAGTACTTC
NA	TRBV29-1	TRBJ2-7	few	CSVETMPYEQYF	TGCAGCGTTGAAACGATGCCGTACGAGCAGTACTTC
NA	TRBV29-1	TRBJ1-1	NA	CSVGDPMNTEAFF	TGCAGCGTAGGGGACCCCATGAACACTGAAGCTTTCTTT
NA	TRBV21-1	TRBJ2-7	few	CASRPRATFSYEQYF	TGTGCCAGCAGACCCAGGGCAACCTTCTCCTACGAGCAGTACTTC
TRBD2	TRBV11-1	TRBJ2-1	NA	CASSLLGLAESSYNEQFF	TGTGCCAGCAGCTTACTAGGACTAGCCGAGAGCTCCTACAATGAGCAGTTCTTC
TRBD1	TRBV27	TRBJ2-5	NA	CASSPTPGTGLETQYF	TGTGCCAGCAGTCCCACACCCGGGACAGGGTTGGAGACCCAGTACTTC
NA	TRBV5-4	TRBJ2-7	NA	CASSFPGTLTYEQYF	TGTGCCAGCAGCTTCCCAGGGACGTTGACTTACGAGCAGTACTTC
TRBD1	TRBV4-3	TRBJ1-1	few	CASSQGNRGNTEAFF	TGCGCCAGCAGCCAAGGTAACAGGGGGAACACTGAAGCTTTCTTT
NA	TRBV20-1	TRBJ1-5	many	CSARGGLGNQPQHF	TGCAGTGCTAGGGGGGGACTTGGCAATCAGCCCCAGCATTTT
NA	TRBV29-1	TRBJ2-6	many	CSVVPQGRANVLTF	TGCAGCGTTGTCCCCCAGGGGAGGGCCAACGTCCTGACTTTC
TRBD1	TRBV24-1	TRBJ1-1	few	CATSDPGTGNTEAFF	TGTGCCACCAGTGATCCCGGGACAGGGAACACTGAAGCTTTCTTT
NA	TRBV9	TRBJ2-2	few	CASNPRGWGDTGELFF	TGTGCCAGCAACCCTAGGGGGTGGGGGGACACCGGGGAGCTGTTTTTT
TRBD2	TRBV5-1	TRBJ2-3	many	CASSLGTSGGTDTQYF	TGCGCCAGCAGCCTAGGGACTAGCGGAGGGACAGATACGCAGTATTTT
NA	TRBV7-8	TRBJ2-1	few	CASGSLRDWQDNEQFF	TGTGCCAGCGGATCCTTGCGGGACTGGCAAGACAATGAGCAGTTCTTC
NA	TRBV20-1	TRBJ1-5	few	CSARATQGINQPQHF	TGCAGTGCTAGGGCTACCCAGGGGATCAATCAGCCCCAGCATTTT
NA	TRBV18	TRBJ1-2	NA	CASSQGVGGASGYGYTF	TGTGCCAGCTCGCAGGGTGTCGGAGGGGCATCGGGCTATGGCTACACCTTC
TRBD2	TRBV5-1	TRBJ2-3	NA	CPSSLTGTSGGTDTQYF	TGCCCCAGCAGCTTAACCGGGACTAGCGGGGGAACAGATACGCAGTATTTT
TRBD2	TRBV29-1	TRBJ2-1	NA	CSVEGTSGRRFNEQFF	TGCAGCGTTGAGGGGACTAGCGGGAGAAGATTCAATGAGCAGTTCTTC
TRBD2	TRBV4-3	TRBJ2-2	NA	CASSQDPIKGLENTGELFF	TGCGCCAGCAGCCAAGATCCGATTAAGGGACTAGAGAACACCGGGGAGCTGTTTTTT
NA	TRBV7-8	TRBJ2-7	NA	CASSPKRGRARGRNRFYEQYF	TGTGCCAGCAGCCCCAAGAGGGGCAGGGCTAGAGGGAGAAATCGGTTTTACGAGCAGTACTTC
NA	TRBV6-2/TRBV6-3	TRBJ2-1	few	CASSWSGLEQFF	TGTGCCAGCAGTTGGTCTGGACTTGAGCAGTTCTTC
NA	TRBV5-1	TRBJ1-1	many	CASSFRTNTEAFF	TGCGCCAGCAGCTTTCGGACGAACACTGAAGCTTTCTTT
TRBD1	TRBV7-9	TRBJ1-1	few	CASSDRGTPEAFF	TGTGCCAGCAGCGACAGGGGGACCCCTGAAGCTTTCTTT
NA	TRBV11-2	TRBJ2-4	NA	CASSLAGGSGNIQYF	TGTGCCAGCAGCTTAGCGGGGGGCTCGGGAAACATTCAGTACTTC
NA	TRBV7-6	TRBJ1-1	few	CASTLISTEAFF	TGTGCCAGCACCTTAATTTCCACTGAAGCTTTCTTT
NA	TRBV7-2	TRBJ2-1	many	CASSPPGVRSYNEQFF	TGTGCCAGCAGCCCCCCTGGAGTTAGATCCTACAATGAGCAGTTCTTC
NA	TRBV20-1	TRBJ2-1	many	CSAPGSPFHEQFF	TGCAGTGCTCCCGGGAGCCCCTTCCATGAGCAGTTCTTC
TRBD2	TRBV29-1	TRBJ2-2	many	CSVFLADRSTGELFF	TGCAGCGTGTTCCTAGCGGATCGCAGCACCGGGGAGCTGTTTTTT
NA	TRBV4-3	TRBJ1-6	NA	CASSQGAGTIRFYNSPLHF	TGCGCCAGCAGCCAAGGAGCCGGGACAATCAGATTCTATAATTCACCCCTCCACTTT
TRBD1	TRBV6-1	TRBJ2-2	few	CASSGQGETGELFF	TGTGCCAGCAGTGGACAGGGGGAGACCGGGGAGCTGTTTTTT